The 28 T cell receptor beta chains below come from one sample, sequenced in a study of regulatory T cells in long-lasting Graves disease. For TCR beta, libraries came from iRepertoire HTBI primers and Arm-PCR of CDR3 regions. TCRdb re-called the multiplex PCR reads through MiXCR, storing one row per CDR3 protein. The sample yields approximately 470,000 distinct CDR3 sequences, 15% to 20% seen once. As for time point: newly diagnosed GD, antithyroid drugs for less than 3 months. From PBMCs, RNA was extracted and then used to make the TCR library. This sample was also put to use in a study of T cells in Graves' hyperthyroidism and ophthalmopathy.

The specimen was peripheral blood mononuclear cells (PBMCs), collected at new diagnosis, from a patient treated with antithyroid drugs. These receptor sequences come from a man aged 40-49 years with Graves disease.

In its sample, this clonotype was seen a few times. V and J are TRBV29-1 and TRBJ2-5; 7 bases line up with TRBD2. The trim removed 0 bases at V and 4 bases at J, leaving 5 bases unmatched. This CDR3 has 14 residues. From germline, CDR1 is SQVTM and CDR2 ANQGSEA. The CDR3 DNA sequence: TGCAGCGTTGAAGAGGGGTCGGGGGGAGAGACCCAGTACTTC. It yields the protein CSVEEGSGGETQYF.

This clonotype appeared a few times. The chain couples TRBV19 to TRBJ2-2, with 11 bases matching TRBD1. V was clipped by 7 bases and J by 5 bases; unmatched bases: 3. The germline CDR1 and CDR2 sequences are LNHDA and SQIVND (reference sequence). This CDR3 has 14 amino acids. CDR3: CASKGQGATGELFF. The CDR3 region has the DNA TGTGCCAGTAAAGGACAGGGGGCAACCGGGGAGCTGTTTTTT.

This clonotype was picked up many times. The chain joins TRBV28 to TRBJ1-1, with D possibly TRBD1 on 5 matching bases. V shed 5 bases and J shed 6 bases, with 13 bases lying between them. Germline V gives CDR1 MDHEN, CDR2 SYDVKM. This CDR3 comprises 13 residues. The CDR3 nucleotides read TGTGCCAGCAGTGTACAGGTCCGGCCTGAAGCTTTCTTT. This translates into CASSVQVRPEAFF.

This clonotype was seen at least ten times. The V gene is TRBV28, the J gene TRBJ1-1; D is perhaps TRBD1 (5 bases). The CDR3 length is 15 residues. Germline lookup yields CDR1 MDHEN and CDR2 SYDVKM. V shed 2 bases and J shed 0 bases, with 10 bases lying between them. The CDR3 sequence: CASSLPGGMNTEAFF. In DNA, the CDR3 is TGTGCCAGCAGTTTACCCGGGGGGATGAACACTGAAGCTTTCTTT.

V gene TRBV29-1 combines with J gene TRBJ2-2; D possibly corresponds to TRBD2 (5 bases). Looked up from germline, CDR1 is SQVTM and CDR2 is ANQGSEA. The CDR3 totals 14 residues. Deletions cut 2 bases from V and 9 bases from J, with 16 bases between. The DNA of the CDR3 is TGCAGCGTTGAACTCGGCCATAAGGACTGGGAGCTGTTTTTT. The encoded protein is CSVELGHKDWELFF.

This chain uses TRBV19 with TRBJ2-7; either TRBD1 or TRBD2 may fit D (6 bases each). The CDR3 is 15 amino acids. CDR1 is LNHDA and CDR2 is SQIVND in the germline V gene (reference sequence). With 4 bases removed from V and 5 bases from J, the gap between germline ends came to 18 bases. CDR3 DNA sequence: TGTGCCAGTAGTAACTGGAAGGGGGGTACCCACGAGCAGTACTTC. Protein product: CASSNWKGGTHEQYF.

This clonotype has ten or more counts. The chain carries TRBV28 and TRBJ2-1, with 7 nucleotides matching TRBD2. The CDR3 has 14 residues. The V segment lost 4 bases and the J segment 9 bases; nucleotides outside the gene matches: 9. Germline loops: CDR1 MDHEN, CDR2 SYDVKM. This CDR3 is CASSWGGSVGEQFF. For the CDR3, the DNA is TGTGCCAGCAGTTGGGGGGGATCGGTAGGTGAGCAGTTCTTC.

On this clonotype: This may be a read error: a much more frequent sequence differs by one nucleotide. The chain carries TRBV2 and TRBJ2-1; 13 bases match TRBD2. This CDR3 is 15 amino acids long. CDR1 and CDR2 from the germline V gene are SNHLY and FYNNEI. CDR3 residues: CAGSGLAGVVNEQFF. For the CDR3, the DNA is TGTGCCGGCAGTGGACTAGCGGGAGTAGTCAATGAGCAGTTCTTC.

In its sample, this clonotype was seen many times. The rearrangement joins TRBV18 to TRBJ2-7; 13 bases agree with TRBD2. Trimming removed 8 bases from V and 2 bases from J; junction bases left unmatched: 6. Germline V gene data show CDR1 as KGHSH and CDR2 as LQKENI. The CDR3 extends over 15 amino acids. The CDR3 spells CASRTGLAGAYEQYF. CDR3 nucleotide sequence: TGTGCCAGCAGGACCGGACTAGCGGGGGCCTACGAGCAGTACTTC.

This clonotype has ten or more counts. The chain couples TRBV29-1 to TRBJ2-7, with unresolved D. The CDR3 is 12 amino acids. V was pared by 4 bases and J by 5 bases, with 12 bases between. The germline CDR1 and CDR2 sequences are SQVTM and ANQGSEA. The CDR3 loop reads CSVVKDSNEQYF. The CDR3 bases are TGCAGCGTTGTAAAGGATTCCAACGAGCAGTACTTC.

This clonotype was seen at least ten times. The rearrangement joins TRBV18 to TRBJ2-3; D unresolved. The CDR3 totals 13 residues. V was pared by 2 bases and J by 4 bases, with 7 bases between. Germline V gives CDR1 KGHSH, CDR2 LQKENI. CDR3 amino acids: CASSPSRSDTQYF. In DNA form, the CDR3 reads TGTGCCAGCTCACCATCCAGGTCAGATACGCAGTATTTT.

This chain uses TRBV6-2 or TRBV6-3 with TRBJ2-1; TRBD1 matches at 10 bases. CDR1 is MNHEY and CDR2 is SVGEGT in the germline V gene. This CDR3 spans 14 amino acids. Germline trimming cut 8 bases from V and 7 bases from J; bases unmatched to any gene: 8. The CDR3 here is CASWRDRGHNEQFF. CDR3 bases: TGTGCCAGCTGGCGGGACAGGGGTCATAATGAGCAGTTCTTC.

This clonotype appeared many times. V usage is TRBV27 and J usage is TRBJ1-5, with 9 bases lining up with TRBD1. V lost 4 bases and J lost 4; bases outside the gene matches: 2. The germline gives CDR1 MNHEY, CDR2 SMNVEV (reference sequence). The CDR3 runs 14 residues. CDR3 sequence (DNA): TGTGCCAGCAGTTCCGGGACAGGGAATCAGCCCCAGCATTTT. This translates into CASSSGTGNQPQHF.

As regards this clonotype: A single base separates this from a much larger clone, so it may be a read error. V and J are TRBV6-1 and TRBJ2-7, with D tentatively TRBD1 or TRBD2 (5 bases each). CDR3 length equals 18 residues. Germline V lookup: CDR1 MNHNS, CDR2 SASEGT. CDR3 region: CAISDYSWGSRSSYEQYF. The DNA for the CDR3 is TGTGCCATCAGTGACTATTCCTGGGGGTCGCGGAGCTCCTACGAGCAGTACTTC.

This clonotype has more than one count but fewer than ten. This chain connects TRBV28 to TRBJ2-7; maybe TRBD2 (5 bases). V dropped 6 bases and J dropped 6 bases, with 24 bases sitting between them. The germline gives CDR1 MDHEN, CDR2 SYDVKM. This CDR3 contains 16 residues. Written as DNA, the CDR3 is TGTGCCAGCAGCAACAGAAAAACCGGGCCCCGGGGCGAGCAGTACTTC. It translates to CASSNRKTGPRGEQYF.

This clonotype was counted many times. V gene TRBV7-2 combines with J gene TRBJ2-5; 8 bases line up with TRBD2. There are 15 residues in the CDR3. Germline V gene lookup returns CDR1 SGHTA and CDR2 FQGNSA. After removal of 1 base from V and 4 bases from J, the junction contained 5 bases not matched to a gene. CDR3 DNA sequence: TGTGCCAGCAGCTTAGTTGCGGGAGGAAGAGAGACCCAGTACTTC. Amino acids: CASSLVAGGRETQYF.

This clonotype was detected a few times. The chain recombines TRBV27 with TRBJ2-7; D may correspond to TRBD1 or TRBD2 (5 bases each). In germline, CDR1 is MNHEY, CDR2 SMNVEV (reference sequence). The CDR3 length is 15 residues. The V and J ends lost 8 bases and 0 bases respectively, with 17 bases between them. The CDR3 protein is CASRLRDHLSYEQYF. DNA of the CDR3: TGTGCCAGCCGCCTCAGGGACCACCTCTCCTACGAGCAGTACTTC.

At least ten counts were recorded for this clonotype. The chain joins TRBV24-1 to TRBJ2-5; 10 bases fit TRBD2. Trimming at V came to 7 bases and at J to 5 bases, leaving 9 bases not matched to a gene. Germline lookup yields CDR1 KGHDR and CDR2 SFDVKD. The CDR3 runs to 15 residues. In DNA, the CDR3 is TGTGCCACCAGCAGAGCGGGAGGGCTGGAGGAGACCCAGTACTTC. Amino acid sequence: CATSRAGGLEETQYF.

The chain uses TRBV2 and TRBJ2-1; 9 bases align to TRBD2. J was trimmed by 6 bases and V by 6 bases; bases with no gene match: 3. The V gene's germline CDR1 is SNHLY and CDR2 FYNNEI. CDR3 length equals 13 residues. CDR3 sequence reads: CASRPTSGNEQFF. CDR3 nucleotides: TGTGCCAGCAGGCCGACTAGCGGCAATGAGCAGTTCTTC.

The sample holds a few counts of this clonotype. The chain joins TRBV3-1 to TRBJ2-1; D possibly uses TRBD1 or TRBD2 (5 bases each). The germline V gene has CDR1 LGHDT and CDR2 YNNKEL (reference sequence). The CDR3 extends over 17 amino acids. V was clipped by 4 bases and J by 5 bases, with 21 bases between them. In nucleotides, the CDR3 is TGTGCCAGCAGCCGGGTCGTCGGGGCCGGGGTCAACAATGAGCAGTTCTTC. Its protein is CASSRVVGAGVNNEQFF.

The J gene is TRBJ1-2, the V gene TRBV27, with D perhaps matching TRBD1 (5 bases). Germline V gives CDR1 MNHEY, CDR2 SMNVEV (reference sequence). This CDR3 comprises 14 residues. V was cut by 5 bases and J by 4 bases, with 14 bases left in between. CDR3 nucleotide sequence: TGTGCCAGCAGTCCCCGGACACCGCTCTATGGCTACACCTTC. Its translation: CASSPRTPLYGYTF.

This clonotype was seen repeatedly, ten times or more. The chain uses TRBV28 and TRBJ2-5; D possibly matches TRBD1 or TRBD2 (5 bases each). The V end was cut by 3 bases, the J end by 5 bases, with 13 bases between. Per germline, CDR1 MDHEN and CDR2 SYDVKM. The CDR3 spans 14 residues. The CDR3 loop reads CASSLWGSKETQYF. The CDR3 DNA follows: TGTGCCAGCAGTTTGTGGGGGAGTAAGGAGACCCAGTACTTC.

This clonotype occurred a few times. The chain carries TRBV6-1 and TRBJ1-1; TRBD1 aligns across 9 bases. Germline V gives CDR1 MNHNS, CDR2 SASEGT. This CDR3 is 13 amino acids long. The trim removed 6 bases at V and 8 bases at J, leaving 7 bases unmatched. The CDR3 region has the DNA TGTGCCAGCAGAAACCCGGGACAGGGCGAAGCTTTCTTT. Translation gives CASRNPGQGEAFF.

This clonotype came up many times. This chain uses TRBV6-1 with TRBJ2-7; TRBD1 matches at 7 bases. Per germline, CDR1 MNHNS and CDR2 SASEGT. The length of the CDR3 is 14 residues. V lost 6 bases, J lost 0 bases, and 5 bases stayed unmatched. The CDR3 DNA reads TGTGCCAGCAGACCCGGACAGGTCTCCTACGAGCAGTACTTC. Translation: CASRPGQVSYEQYF.

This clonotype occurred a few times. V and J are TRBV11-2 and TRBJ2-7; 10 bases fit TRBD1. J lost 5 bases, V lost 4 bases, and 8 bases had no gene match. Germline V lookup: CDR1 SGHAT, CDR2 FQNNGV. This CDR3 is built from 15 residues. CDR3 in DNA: TGTGCCAGCAGCTATCCGGACAGGGGGGACCACGAGCAGTACTTC. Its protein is CASSYPDRGDHEQYF.

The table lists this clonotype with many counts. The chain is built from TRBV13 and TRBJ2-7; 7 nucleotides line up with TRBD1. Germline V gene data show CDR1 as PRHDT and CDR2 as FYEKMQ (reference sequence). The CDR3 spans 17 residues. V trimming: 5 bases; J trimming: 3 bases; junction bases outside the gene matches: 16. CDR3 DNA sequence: TGTGCCAGCAGCCCACGTGGACAGGTTGGACGTGGCTACGAGCAGTACTTC. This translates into CASSPRGQVGRGYEQYF.

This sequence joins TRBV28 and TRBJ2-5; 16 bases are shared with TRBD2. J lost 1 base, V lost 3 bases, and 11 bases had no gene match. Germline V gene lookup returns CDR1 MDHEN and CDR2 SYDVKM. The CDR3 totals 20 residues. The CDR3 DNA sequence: TGTGCCAGCAGTTTCGTCCAGGGACTAGCGGGAGGGGAGAGCCAAGAGACCCAGTACTTC. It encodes CASSFVQGLAGGESQETQYF. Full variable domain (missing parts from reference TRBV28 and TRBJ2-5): DVKVTQSSRYLVKRTGEKVFLECVQDMDHENMFWYRQDPGLGLRLIYFSYDVKMKEKGDIPEGYSVSREKKERFSLILESASTNQTSMYLCASSFVQGLAGGESQETQYFGPGTRLLVL.

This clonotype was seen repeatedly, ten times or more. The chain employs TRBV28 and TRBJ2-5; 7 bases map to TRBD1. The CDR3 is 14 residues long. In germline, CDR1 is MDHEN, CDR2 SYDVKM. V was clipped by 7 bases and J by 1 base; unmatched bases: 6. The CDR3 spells CASTKDRVQETQYF. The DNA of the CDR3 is TGTGCCAGCACTAAAGACAGGGTCCAAGAGACCCAGTACTTC. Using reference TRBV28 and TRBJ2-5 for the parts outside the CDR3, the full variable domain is DVKVTQSSRYLVKRTGEKVFLECVQDMDHENMFWYRQDPGLGLRLIYFSYDVKMKEKGDIPEGYSVSREKKERFSLILESASTNQTSMYLCASTKDRVQETQYFGPGTRLLVL.